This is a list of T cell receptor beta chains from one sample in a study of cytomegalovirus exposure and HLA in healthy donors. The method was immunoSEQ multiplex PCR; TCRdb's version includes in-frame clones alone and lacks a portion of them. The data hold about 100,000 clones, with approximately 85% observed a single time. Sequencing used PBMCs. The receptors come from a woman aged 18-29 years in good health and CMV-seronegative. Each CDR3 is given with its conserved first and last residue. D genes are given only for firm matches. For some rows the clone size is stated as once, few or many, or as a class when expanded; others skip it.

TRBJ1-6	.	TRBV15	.	TGTGCCACCAGCAGAGATAGGGGATCGGGTTCACCCCTCCACTTT	CATSRDRGSGSPLHF
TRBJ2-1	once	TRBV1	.	TGCACCAGCAGCCTGAGAGGCGGGGGGTGCTCCTACAATGAGCAGTTCTTC	CTSSLRGGGCSYNEQFF
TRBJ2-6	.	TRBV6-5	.	TGTGCCAGCAAGCGGGCCAACGTCCTGACTTTC	CASKRANVLTF
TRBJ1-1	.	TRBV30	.	TGTGCCTGGGGACAGAACACTGAAGCTTTCTTT	CAWGQNTEAFF
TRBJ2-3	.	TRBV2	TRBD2	TGTGCCAGCAGTGCACCGGGACTAGCGGGGGGAAATACGCAGTATTTT	CASSAPGLAGGNTQYF
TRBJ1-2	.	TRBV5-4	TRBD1	TGTGCCAGCAGCCAATCGGGACAGGGCAGCTATGGCTACACCTTC	CASSQSGQGSYGYTF
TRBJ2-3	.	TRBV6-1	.	TGTGCCAGCCGCCCCCTAGGGGCCCAAGATACGCAGTATTTT	CASRPLGAQDTQYF
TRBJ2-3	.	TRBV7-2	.	TGTGCCAGCAGCTTTAGGACAGGCACAGATACGCAGTATTTT	CASSFRTGTDTQYF
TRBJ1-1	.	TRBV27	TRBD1	TGTGCCAGCATCAAACAGGGGAGGTTGGCTGAAGCTTTCTTT	CASIKQGRLAEAFF
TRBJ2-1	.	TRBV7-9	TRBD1	TGTGCCAGCAGCTTAGGGCCGAGGACAGGGTCCTACAATGAGCAGTTCTTC	CASSLGPRTGSYNEQFF
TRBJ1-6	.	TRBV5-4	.	TGTGCCAGCAGCTTACTAAGTCTCATCGGGTCTTCACCCCTCCACTTT	CASSLLSLIGSSPLHF
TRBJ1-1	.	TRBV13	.	TGTGCCAGCAGCCCCCGTCGAGGGAACACTGAAGCTTTCTTT	CASSPRRGNTEAFF
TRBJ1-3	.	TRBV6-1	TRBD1	TGTGCCAGCAGGGACAGGAGCTCTGGAAACACCATATATTTT	CASRDRSSGNTIYF
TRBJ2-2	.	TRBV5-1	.	TGCGCCAGCAGCCTCAACACCGGGGAGCTGTTTTTT	CASSLNTGELFF
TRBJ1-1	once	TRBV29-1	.	TGCAGCGTTGAAGATGAGACTGAAGCTTTCTTT	CSVEDETEAFF
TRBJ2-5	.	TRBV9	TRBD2	TGTGCCAGCAGCGTTCGCGGGGGGGCCGGGGAGACCCAGTACTTC	CASSVRGGAGETQYF
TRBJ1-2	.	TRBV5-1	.	TGCGCCAGCAGCTTGGGAGGCATCCGGGGCTACACCTTC	CASSLGGIRGYTF
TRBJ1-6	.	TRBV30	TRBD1	TGTGCCTGGTCGGGACAGGGGGAGAATTCACCCCTCCACTTT	CAWSGQGENSPLHF
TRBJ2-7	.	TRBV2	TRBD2	TGTGCCAGCAGTGAAGAGGAGGGAGGGACCTACGAGCAGTACTTC	CASSEEEGGTYEQYF
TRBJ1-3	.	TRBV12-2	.	TGTGCAAGTCGCTTAGACAGGGGAAACACCATATATTTT	CASRLDRGNTIYF
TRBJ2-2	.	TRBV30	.	TGTGCCTGGAGTCGAAGCGGACGAACCGGGGAGCTGTTTTTT	CAWSRSGRTGELFF
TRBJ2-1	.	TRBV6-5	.	TGTGCCACTTGTCGGGATTTAAATAATAATGAGCAGTTCTTC	CATCRDLNNNEQFF
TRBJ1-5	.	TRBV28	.	TGTGCCAGCACAACAAACAGGGCAGATAGCAATCAGCCCCAGCATTTT	CASTTNRADSNQPQHF
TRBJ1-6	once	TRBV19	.	TGTGCCAGTAGCCATATGGGGGGGCGAAAGTCCCATCGTAATTCACCCCTCCACTTT	CASSHMGGRKSHRNSPLHF
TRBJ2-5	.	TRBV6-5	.	TGTGCCAGCAGTTACTCGATTCGGACAGCCCAGGAGACCCAGTACTTC	CASSYSIRTAQETQYF
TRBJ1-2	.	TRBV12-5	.	TGTGCTAGTGGTTTGGGGGAAACGGTGGGAGATGGCTACACCTTC	CASGLGETVGDGYTF
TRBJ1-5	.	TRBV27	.	TGTGCCAGCAGTTTTGAATCGGGGGGGCTGCAGCCCCAGCATTTT	CASSFESGGLQPQHF
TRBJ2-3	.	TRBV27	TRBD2	TGTGCCAGCATGCCGCGGGGGGTGGGAGGGAGCCCGCAGTATTTT	CASMPRGVGGSPQYF
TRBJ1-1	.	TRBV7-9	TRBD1	TGTGCCAGCAGCTCCCTAAAGGGGGCAGAGAACACTGAAGCTTTCTTT	CASSSLKGAENTEAFF
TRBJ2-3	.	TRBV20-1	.	TGCAGTGCTACTGAGGCACAAACGCAGTATTTT	CSATEAQTQYF
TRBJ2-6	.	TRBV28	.	TGTGCCAGCAGTCCAGGGTCTTCTGGGGCCAACGTCCTGACTTTC	CASSPGSSGANVLTF
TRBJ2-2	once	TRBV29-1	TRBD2	TGCAGCGCGGGAGGCGGCCGGAACACCGGGGAGCTGTTTTTT	CSAGGGRNTGELFF
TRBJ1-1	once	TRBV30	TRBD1	TGTGCCTGGGGAGAGGGGGCCTCTGAAGCTTTCTTT	CAWGEGASEAFF
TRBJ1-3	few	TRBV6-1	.	TGTGCCAGCAGTGAAAGGATAGCCTCTGGAAACACCATATATTTT	CASSERIASGNTIYF
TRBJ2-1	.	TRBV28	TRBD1	TGTGCCAGCAGTCGACCAGGGGGCAATGAGCAGTTCTTC	CASSRPGGNEQFF
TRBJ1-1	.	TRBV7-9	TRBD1	TGTGCCAGCAGCTTAGTGTCCCCAGGGGGGAAGTACGAAGCTTTCTTT	CASSLVSPGGKYEAFF
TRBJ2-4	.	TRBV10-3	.	TGTGCCACCAGAGACTATGGGGACACTCGGTGGGACTTC	CATRDYGDTRWDF
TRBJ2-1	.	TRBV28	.	TGTGCCAGCAGTTCCGACTCCATGGAACCGAACTACAATGAGCAGTTCTTC	CASSSDSMEPNYNEQFF
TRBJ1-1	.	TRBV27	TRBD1	TGTGCCAGCAGTCCCCCCCTCCCGGGACAGGGGACTGGAACTGAAGCTTTCTTT	CASSPPLPGQGTGTEAFF
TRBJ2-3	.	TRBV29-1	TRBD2	TGCACCATCATACTAGCGGGGGGAGGAGATACGCAGTATTTT	CTIILAGGGDTQYF
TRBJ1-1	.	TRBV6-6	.	TGTGCCAGCAGTGACAAGGCGAACACTGAAGCTTTCTTT	CASSDKANTEAFF
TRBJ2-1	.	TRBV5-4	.	TGTGCCAGCAGCTTGGGGGGGGACTCCTACAATGAGCAGTTCTTC	CASSLGGDSYNEQFF
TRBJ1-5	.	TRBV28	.	TGTGCCAGCAGCCTCCGACGGGAGAGCAATCAGCCCCAGCATTTT	CASSLRRESNQPQHF
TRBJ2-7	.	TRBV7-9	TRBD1	TGTGCCAGCAGCCCCAGACTAACTCGGGACAGGTCTCACGAGCAGTACTTC	CASSPRLTRDRSHEQYF